The clone carrying this T cell receptor (beta chain) was recorded only once. The CDR3 is 15 amino acids. CDR1 SGDLS and CDR2 YYNGEE come from the germline V gene. The V and J ends lost 0 bases and 5 bases, in that order; junction bases with no gene match: 7. In terms of age and location, participants ranged from about 18 to 100 years and lived in about two dozen US areas. Researchers sorted participants into cohorts using their self-reported clinical history. Produced via immunoSEQ multiplex PCR; TCRdb's table is partial and in-frame only. The sample lists about 150,000 clones, about 80% occurring once. The data stem from a study of blood T cell repertoires in COVID-19.

Sequenced sample: PBMCs or T cells enriched from blood (not recorded which). The chain has TRBV9 and TRBJ2-5, with 7 bases fitting TRBD1. The sequence came from a woman aged 50 to 60 who had recovered from COVID-19. CDR3 nucleotide sequence: TGTGCCAGCAGCGTAGAGACAGGGTACGAGGAGACCCAGTACTTC. The encoded protein is CASSVETGYEETQYF.